A selection of T cell receptor beta chains follows, all from one sample in a study of a mutant IDH1 vaccine in newly diagnosed glioma. No antigen is known for these receptors. Repertoires were generated with immunoSEQ multiplex PCR, while TCRdb's copy carries only in-frame clones and drops some. This sample has around 31,000 clones; roughly 80% occur once, and the top ten carry approximately 10%. The specimen was PBMCs, collected from a glioma patient whose treatment included an IDH1 peptide vaccine. The source of these receptors is a woman aged 35 to 49 with glioma. Both conserved end residues are part of each CDR3. The D gene is left open where the match is weak. Clone size is shown for a subset of rows, as once, few, many or a class of expanded clone.

TRBV18,NA,15,TRBJ1-6,NA,TGTGCCAGCTCACCCGCGGGGGTTATCAGTTCACCCCTCCACTTT,CASSPAGVISSPLHF
TRBV6-6,NA,14,TRBJ2-3,NA,TGTGCCAGCAGTTACGTAGATGGCACAGATACGCAGTATTTT,CASSYVDGTDTQYF
TRBV19,NA,15,TRBJ1-1,few,TGTGCCAGTGGAGCGGACAGTAGAGTCGGCACTGAAGCTTTCTTT,CASGADSRVGTEAFF
TRBV12-2,NA,15,TRBJ1-1,NA,TGTGCAAGTCGCTTACCCACGGCCCTCAGTACTGAAGCTTTCTTT,CASRLPTALSTEAFF
TRBV19,NA,13,TRBJ2-7,NA,TGTGCCAGCCTGGGGGATAGCTCCTACGAGCAGTACTTC,CASLGDSSYEQYF
TRBV7-9,TRBD1,14,TRBJ1-1,NA,TGTGCCAGCAGCGCAGACAGGGGGAGAACTGAAGCTTTCTTT,CASSADRGRTEAFF
TRBV14,NA,15,TRBJ1-1,NA,TGTGCCAGCAGCCAAGTTTGGCAGAGGAACACTGAAGCTTTCTTT,CASSQVWQRNTEAFF
TRBV4-1,NA,16,TRBJ2-6,few,TGCGCCAGCAGCCAGTTGAGGACAGCTGGGGCCAACGTCCTGACTTTC,CASSQLRTAGANVLTF
TRBV7-8,NA,17,TRBJ1-5,NA,TGTGCCAGCAGCTTAGGGACATCTTCCCGGTTCTCTCAGCCCCAGCATTTT,CASSLGTSSRFSQPQHF
TRBV23-1,TRBD2,20,TRBJ2-7,NA,TGCGCCAGCAGTCAATCGAAACCTAGCGGGGGGGCGACCTATTCCTACGAGCAGTACTTC,CASSQSKPSGGATYSYEQYF
TRBV2,TRBD2,16,TRBJ2-3,NA,TGTGCCAGCAGTACCGACCAGCGGGGGGCCCCAGATACGCAGTATTTT,CASSTDQRGAPDTQYF
TRBV7-3,NA,15,TRBJ2-1,NA,TGTGCCAGCAGCTTAGAGGGGGGGCACTACAATGAGCAGTTCTTC,CASSLEGGHYNEQFF
TRBV5-1,NA,16,TRBJ1-2,few,TGCGCCAGCAGCTTGGGGGGATTTGGGTCCATCTATGGCTACACCTTC,CASSLGGFGSIYGYTF
TRBV18,NA,15,TRBJ1-1,NA,TGTGCCAGCTCATCAACCCAGGGAAGAGGGACTGAAGCTTTCTTT,CASSSTQGRGTEAFF
TRBV7-6,TRBD2,15,TRBJ2-3,NA,TGTGCCAGCAGCTCGCAAGCGGGGGTCACAGATACGCAGTATTTT,CASSSQAGVTDTQYF
TRBV4-1,NA,11,TRBJ1-2,NA,TGCGCCAGCAGCGAGCGTGGTGGCTACACCTTC,CASSERGGYTF
TRBV11-2,NA,16,TRBJ1-4,NA,TGTGCCAGCAGCTTAGACGGGGGCTGGGCTAATGAAAAACTGTTTTTT,CASSLDGGWANEKLFF
TRBV27,TRBD1,15,TRBJ2-7,NA,TGTGCCAGCAGTATACAGACAGGGGGTACGAGCGAGCAGTACTTC,CASSIQTGGTSEQYF
TRBV2,NA,13,TRBJ1-5,NA,TGTGCCAGCAGTGGGACACTTTCTCAGCCCCAGCATTTT,CASSGTLSQPQHF
TRBV5-6,NA,15,TRBJ1-6,NA,TGTGCCAGCACCCGAGTAGGGGTCGATAATTCACCCCTCCACTTT,CASTRVGVDNSPLHF
TRBV18,TRBD1,15,TRBJ1-2,NA,TGTGCCAGCTCACCTCAGGACAGGACTAACTATGGCTACACCTTC,CASSPQDRTNYGYTF
TRBV5-1,NA,14,TRBJ2-5,NA,TGCGCCAGCAGTAGTATGGGGGCACAAGAGACCCAGTACTTC,CASSSMGAQETQYF
TRBV5-1,NA,16,TRBJ2-7,NA,TGCGCCAGCAGCTACCAGGGTTCCGGGCAGGCCTACGAGCAGTACTTC,CASSYQGSGQAYEQYF
TRBV27,NA,13,TRBJ1-4,NA,TGTGCCAGCAGTTCCGAGGGGTTGGGAAAACTGTTTTTT,CASSSEGLGKLFF
TRBV2,TRBD2,16,TRBJ2-5,NA,TGTGCCAGCAGTGAAGTAGCGGGGAACCGGTGGGAGACCCAGTACTTC,CASSEVAGNRWETQYF
TRBV7-2,NA,16,TRBJ2-2,NA,TGTGCCAGCAGCCCGATGGGAGGCGCGAACACCGGGGAGCTGTTTTTT,CASSPMGGANTGELFF
TRBV10-3,NA,15,TRBJ2-6,NA,TGTGCCATCCGAGTGGGCAGCTCTGGGGCCAACGTCCTGACTTTC,CAIRVGSSGANVLTF
TRBV11-2,TRBD1,15,TRBJ2-7,NA,TGTGCCAGCAGCTCCCCCCGGACAGGGAAGGGCGAGCAGTACTTC,CASSSPRTGKGEQYF
TRBV27,TRBD1,15,TRBJ2-3,NA,TGTGCCAGCAGTTTAAGGGGGCTTCGGACAGATACGCAGTATTTT,CASSLRGLRTDTQYF
TRBV4-1,TRBD1,15,TRBJ1-2,NA,TGCGCCAGCAGCCAAGTTGGGGACAGGGGCTATGGCTACACCTTC,CASSQVGDRGYGYTF
TRBV18,TRBD1,14,TRBJ1-6,NA,TGTGCCAGCTCACCGGACAGGAGGAATTCACCCCTCCACTTT,CASSPDRRNSPLHF
TRBV7-9,TRBD1,13,TRBJ1-1,once,TGTGCCAGCAGCTTTCCGACAGGGACTGAAGCTTTCTTT,CASSFPTGTEAFF
TRBV10-2,TRBD2,14,TRBJ2-1,NA,TGCGCCAGTAGCAGCGGGGGGGGTTACAATGAGCAGTTCTTC,CASSSGGGYNEQFF
TRBV27,NA,13,TRBJ2-7,NA,TGTGCCAGCAGTTTATCCGGCCCCTACGAGCAGTACTTC,CASSLSGPYEQYF
TRBV6-5,NA,14,TRBJ2-7,NA,TGTGCCAGCAGTTCCCCCGCTGGACCCTACGAGCAGTACTTC,CASSSPAGPYEQYF
TRBV27,NA,17,TRBJ2-7,NA,TGTGCCAGCAGTTCACTACCGGACCCCGGAGGAGCCTACGAGCAGTACTTC,CASSSLPDPGGAYEQYF
TRBV5-1,NA,13,TRBJ1-1,NA,TGCGCCAGCAGCTGGACAGTTAACACTGAAGCTTTCTTT,CASSWTVNTEAFF
TRBV5-6,NA,15,TRBJ1-5,NA,TGTGCCAGCAGCTTTGGAGGGGCGGGGAATCAGCCCCAGCATTTT,CASSFGGAGNQPQHF
TRBV6-5,TRBD2,15,TRBJ2-3,NA,TGTGCCAGCACCCTGAGCGGGGGTCTATTGGATACGCAGTATTTT,CASTLSGGLLDTQYF
TRBV7-9,TRBD2,15,TRBJ2-7,NA,TGTGCCAGCAGCCGACTAGCGGGGGGAGTCGACGAGCAGTACTTC,CASSRLAGGVDEQYF
TRBV10-1,NA,12,TRBJ1-1,NA,TGCGCCAGCAGTGAGTCAGGAGAGGAAGCTTTCTTT,CASSESGEEAFF
TRBV7-2,NA,13,TRBJ1-2,NA,TGTGCCAGCAGTTTCAGGACAGTCTATGGCTACACCTTC,CASSFRTVYGYTF
TRBV9,NA,15,TRBJ2-2,NA,TGTGCCAGCAGCGTAGGACAGCTGACCACCGGGGAGCTGTTTTTT,CASSVGQLTTGELFF
TRBV5-1,NA,16,TRBJ2-3,NA,TGCGCCAGCAGCTTGGGCCCCGCCCGTGGTACAGATACGCAGTATTTT,CASSLGPARGTDTQYF
TRBV30,NA,14,TRBJ2-7,NA,TGTGCCTGGAGTGTCGGGACGGGCTCCTACGAGCAGTACTTC,CAWSVGTGSYEQYF
TRBV30,TRBD1,13,TRBJ1-1,few,TGTGCCTGGAGAAAACAGGGGAGGACTGAAGCTTTCTTT,CAWRKQGRTEAFF
TRBV5-6,TRBD1,17,TRBJ1-5,NA,TGTGCCAGCAGCTTATGGGACAGGGCCATTCTCGATCAGCCCCAGCATTTT,CASSLWDRAILDQPQHF
TRBV30,TRBD2,16,TRBJ2-7,NA,TGTGCCTGGAGTGTACCTAGCGGGGGTTACTCCTACGAGCAGTACTTC,CAWSVPSGGYSYEQYF